One and the same sample provided the 8 T cell receptor beta chains below, sequenced in a study of CD8 T cells in ankylosing spondylitis. Whole-study results and caveats: Characteristic of ankylosing spondylitis blood, it appeared, was a TCR beta motif comprising several highly homologous variants.

Using its own MiXCR run on the 5' RACE reads, TCRdb lists one record per CDR3 protein. The data show under 450,000 distinct CDR3 sequences, 15% to 20% seen once. Their antigens are not known. The sequenced sample was blood, either unsorted or a sorted T cell fraction (not recorded which). These receptors all stem from a male donor with ankylosing spondylitis.

This clonotype occurred a few times. V is TRBV27 and J is TRBJ1-1, with TRBD1 matching 9 bases. Trimming at V came to 1 base and at J to 11 bases, leaving 5 bases not matched to a gene. Per the germline V gene, CDR1 is MNHEY and CDR2 is SMNVEV (reference sequence). The CDR3 length is 13 residues. The CDR3 sequence is CASSLFNRGPAFF. The CDR3 nucleotides read TGTGCCAGCAGTTTATTCAACAGGGGGCCTGCTTTCTTT.

This clonotype was detected a few times. The V and J genes are TRBV7-8 and TRBJ1-5, with D perhaps TRBD1 (6 bases). Germline CDR1 SGHVS, CDR2 FQNEAQ. The CDR3 contains 17 residues. V was shortened by 3 bases and J by 5 bases, with 20 bases between the two germline ends. This CDR3 reads CASSFYGGGRRHQPQHF. The CDR3, as DNA: TGTGCCAGCAGCTTCTACGGCGGGGGCAGGCGGCATCAGCCCCAGCATTTT. The complete variable domain, with remaining parts taken from reference TRBV7-8 and TRBJ1-5, reads GAGVSQSPRYKVAKRGQDVALRCDPISGHVSLFWYQQALGQGPEFLTYFQNEAQLDKSGLPSDRFFAERPEGSVSTLKIQRTQQEDSAVYLCASSFYGGGRRHQPQHFGDGTRLSIL.

This chain's CDR3 is CASSLEGDGDSNQPQHF. The CDR3 bases are TGTGCCAGCAGCTTAGAAGGGGACGGCGATAGCAATCAGCCCCAGCATTTT. The chain carries TRBV11-2 and TRBJ1-5, with D tentatively TRBD1 (5 bases). This CDR3 has 17 amino acids. Germline loops: CDR1 SGHAT, CDR2 FQNNGV. V was clipped by 0 bases and J by 0 bases, with 12 bases between them.

This clonotype was observed a handful of times. Here the CDR3 reads CASSVGTTSTDTQYF. The CDR3 coding sequence is TGTGCCAGCAGCGTTGGGACCACTAGCACAGATACGCAGTATTTT. The chain carries TRBV7-2 and TRBJ2-3; the D call may be TRBD1 or TRBD2 (5 bases each). V lost 5 bases and J 0 bases, leaving 12 bases between the germline ends. The CDR3 has 15 amino acids. CDR1 is SGHTA and CDR2 is FQGNSA in the germline V gene.

V is TRBV25-1 and J is TRBJ2-1; 7 nucleotides align to TRBD1. The trim removed 1 base at V and 5 bases at J, leaving 2 bases unmatched. The length of the CDR3 is 14 residues. The germline V gene has CDR1 MGHDK and CDR2 SYGVNS. The CDR3 reads CASSESTGDNEQFF. The CDR3 DNA follows: TGTGCCAGCAGTGAATCCACAGGGGACAATGAGCAGTTCTTC.

The CDR3 nucleotides are TGTGCCAGCAGTGCCCGGGGGGGCGGTGAGCAGTTCTTC. The encoded protein is CASSARGGGEQFF. V and J are TRBV6-2 or TRBV6-3 and TRBJ2-1, with TRBD2 matching 8 bases. The CDR3 covers 13 residues. Looked up from germline, CDR1 is MNHEY and CDR2 is SVGEGT. Losses at the gene ends were 5 bases for V and 9 bases for J; bases not matched to a gene: 6.

This clonotype was recorded at least ten times. The V gene is TRBV5-1, the J gene TRBJ1-4, with 10 bases lining up with TRBD1. The CDR3 contains 15 residues. Germline CDR1 SGHRS, CDR2 YFSETQ. The V gene end was trimmed by 4 bases and the J gene end by 7 bases; junction bases not matched to a gene: 7. The CDR3 reads CASSDTGTGAEKLFF. The CDR3 bases are TGCGCCAGCAGCGACACCGGGACAGGGGCTGAAAAACTGTTTTTT.

Many counts were recorded for this clonotype. The V and J genes are TRBV29-1 and TRBJ1-1, with unresolved D. This CDR3 comprises 12 residues. V was cut by 7 bases and J by 0 bases, with 9 bases left in between. From germline, CDR1 is SQVTM and CDR2 ANQGSEA. The CDR3 DNA sequence: TGCAGCGCCGGACTACTGAACACTGAAGCTTTCTTT. This gives the protein CSAGLLNTEAFF.